This T cell receptor (beta chain) derives from a study of naive and memory T cell subsets. Both TRBC1 and TRBC2 were covered by a beta constant-region primer of two equimolar oligonucleotides. TCRdb re-derived calls from the UMI-ligation and nested PCR reads in MiXCR, one entry per CDR3 protein. Of 130,000 to 150,000 distinct CDR3 sequences detected, approximately 15% appear once; the ten largest clones hold 0.14% to 0.15%. Trimming removed 3 bases from V and 7 bases from J; junction bases left unmatched: 4. Per germline, CDR1 DFQATT and CDR2 SNEGSKA (reference sequence). The CDR3 is made up of 15 amino acids.

The chain couples TRBV20-1 to TRBJ2-2; TRBD2 aligns across 14 bases. The receptor was isolated from a human donor in good health. Sequences were obtained from naive CD4+ T cells from blood. The DNA for the CDR3 is TGCAGTGCTAGGACTAGCGGGAGGGCCGACGGGGAGCTGTTTTTT. Translated, it gives CSARTSGRADGELFF.